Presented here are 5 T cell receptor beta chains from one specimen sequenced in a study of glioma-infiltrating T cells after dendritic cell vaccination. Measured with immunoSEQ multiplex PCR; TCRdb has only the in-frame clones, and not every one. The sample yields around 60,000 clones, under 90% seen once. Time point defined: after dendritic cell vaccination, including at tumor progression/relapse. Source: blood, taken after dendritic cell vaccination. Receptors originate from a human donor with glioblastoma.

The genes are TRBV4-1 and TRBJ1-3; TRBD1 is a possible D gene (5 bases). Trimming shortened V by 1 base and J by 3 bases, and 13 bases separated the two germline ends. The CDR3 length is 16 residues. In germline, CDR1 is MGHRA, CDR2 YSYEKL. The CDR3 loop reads CASSQVEQGYGNTIYF. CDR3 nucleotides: TGCGCCAGCAGCCAAGTTGAGCAGGGATATGGAAACACCATATATTTT.

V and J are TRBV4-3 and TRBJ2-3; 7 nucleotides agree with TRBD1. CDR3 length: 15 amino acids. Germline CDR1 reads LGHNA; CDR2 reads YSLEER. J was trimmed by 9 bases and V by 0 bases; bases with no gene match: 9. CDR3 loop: CASSQDRATGETQYF. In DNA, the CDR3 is TGCGCCAGCAGCCAAGATAGGGCTACAGGGGAAACGCAGTATTTT.

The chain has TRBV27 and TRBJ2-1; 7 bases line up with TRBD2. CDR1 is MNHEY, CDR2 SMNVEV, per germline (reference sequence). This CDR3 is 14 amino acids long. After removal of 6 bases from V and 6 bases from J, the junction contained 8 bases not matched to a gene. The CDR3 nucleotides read TGTGCCAGCAGGAGCGGGACCGCAATCAATGAGCAGTTCTTC. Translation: CASRSGTAINEQFF.

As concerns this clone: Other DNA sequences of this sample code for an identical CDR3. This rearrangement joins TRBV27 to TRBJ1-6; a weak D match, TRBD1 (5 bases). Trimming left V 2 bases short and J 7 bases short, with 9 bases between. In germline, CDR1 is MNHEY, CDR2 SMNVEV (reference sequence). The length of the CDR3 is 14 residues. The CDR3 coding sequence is TGTGCCAGCAGTTTACAGGGTCTAAATTCACCCCTCCACTTT. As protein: CASSLQGLNSPLHF.

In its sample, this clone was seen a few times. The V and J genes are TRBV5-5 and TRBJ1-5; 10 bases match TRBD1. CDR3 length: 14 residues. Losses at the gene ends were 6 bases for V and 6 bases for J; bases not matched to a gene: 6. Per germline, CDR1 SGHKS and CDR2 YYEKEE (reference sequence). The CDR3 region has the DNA TGTGCCAGCACCCTGACAGGGGGCGGTCAGCCCCAGCATTTT. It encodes CASTLTGGGQPQHF.